This T cell receptor beta chain was observed in a study of shared T cell receptors in the human thymus. The V gene's germline CDR1 is MGHRA and CDR2 YSYEKL. With 4 bases removed from V and 2 bases from J, the gap between germline ends came to 14 bases. CDR3 length equals 15 residues. Assay used: immunoSEQ multiplex PCR; TCRdb lists only in-frame clones, some missing. The sample lists hundreds of thousands of clones, around 78% occurring once. This sample was shared with a second study, whose subject was human thymus T cells. That study adds: Thymic as well as blood repertoires seemed to favor certain V and J genes unevenly. Related work showed strongly overlapping thymic repertoires across unrelated individuals.

The chain links TRBV4-1 to TRBJ1-2; no definite D call. The sample was thymocytes. The clonotype was recovered from a boy in the first two years of life with a congenital heart defect. CDR3 coding DNA: TGCGCCAGCAGCCCCTATTTGGGAGGCAACTATGGCTACACCTTC. Translation gives CASSPYLGGNYGYTF.